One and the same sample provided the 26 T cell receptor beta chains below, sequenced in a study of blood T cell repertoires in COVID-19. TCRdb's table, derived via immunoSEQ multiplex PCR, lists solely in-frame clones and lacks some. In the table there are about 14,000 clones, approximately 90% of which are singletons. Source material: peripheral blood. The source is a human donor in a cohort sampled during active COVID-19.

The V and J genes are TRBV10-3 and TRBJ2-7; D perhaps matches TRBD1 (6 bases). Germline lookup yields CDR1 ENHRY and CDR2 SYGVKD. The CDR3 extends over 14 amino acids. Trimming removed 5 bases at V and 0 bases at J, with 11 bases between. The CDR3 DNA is TGTGCCATCAGTCCCCGGGACACCTCCTACGAGCAGTACTTC. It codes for CAISPRDTSYEQYF.

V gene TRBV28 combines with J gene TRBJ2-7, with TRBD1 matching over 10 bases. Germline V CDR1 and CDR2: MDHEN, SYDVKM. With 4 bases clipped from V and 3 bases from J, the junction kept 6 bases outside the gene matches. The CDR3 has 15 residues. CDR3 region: CASSSGTGEDYEQYF. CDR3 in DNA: TGTGCCAGCAGTTCCGGGACAGGGGAGGACTACGAGCAGTACTTC.

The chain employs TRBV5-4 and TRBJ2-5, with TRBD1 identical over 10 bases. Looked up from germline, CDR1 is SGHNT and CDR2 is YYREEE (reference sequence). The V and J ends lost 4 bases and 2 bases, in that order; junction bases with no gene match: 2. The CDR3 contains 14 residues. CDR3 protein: CASSRQGAQETQYF. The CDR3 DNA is TGTGCCAGCAGCCGACAGGGGGCACAAGAGACCCAGTACTTC. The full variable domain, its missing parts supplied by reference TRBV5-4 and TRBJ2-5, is ETGVTQSPTHLIKTRGQQVTLRCSSQSGHNTVSWYQQALGQGPQFIFQYYREEENGRGNFPPRFSGLQFPNYSSELNVNALELDDSALYLCASSRQGAQETQYFGPGTRLLVL.

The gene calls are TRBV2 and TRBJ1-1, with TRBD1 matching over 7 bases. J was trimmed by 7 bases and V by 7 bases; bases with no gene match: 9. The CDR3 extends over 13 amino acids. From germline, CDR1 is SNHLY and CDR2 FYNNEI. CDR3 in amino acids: CASKGSWDSEAFF. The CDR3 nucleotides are TGTGCCAGCAAGGGTTCCTGGGACAGTGAAGCTTTCTTT.

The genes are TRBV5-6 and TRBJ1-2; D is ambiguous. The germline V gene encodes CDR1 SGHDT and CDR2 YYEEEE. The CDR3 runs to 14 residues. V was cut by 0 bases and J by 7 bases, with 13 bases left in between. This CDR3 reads CASSLVGFSAGYTF. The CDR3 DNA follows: TGTGCCAGCAGCTTGGTGGGCTTCTCGGCTGGCTACACCTTC.

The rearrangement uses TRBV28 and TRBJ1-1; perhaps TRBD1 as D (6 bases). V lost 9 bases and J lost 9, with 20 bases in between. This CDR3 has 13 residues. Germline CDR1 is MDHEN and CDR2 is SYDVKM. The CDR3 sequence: CASHIQDSDKAFF. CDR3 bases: TGTGCCAGTCACATCCAGGACAGTGATAAAGCTTTCTTT.

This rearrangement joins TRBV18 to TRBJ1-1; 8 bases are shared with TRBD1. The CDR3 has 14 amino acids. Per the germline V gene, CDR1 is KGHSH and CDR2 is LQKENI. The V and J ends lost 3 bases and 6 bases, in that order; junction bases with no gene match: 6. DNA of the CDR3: TGTGCCAGCTCACCCAACGGACAGGGCGCTGAAGCTTTCTTT. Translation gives CASSPNGQGAEAFF.

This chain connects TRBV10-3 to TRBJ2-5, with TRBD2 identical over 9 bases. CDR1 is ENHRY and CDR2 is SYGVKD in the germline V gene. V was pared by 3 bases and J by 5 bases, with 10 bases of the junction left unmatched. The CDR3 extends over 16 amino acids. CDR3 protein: CAISENKISGGETQYF. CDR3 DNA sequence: TGTGCCATCAGTGAAAATAAGATCAGCGGGGGGGAGACCCAGTACTTC.

CDR3 sequence reads: CASSGRGLGEAFF. Here the CDR3 DNA reads TGTGCCAGCAGTGGCAGGGGGCTCGGTGAAGCTTTCTTT. The chain recombines TRBV25-1 with TRBJ1-1; TRBD1 matches 8 bases. Germline V CDR1 and CDR2: MGHDK, SYGVNS. The CDR3 loop spans 13 amino acids. Germline trimming cut 4 bases from V and 7 bases from J; bases unmatched to any gene: 5.

The CDR3 here is CASSFTELAGEQYF. The CDR3 DNA is TGTGCCAGCAGCTTCACGGAGCTCGCGGGCGAGCAGTACTTC. The rearrangement uses TRBV11-2 and TRBJ2-7, with D possibly TRBD2 on 5 matching bases. Germline CDR1 is SGHAT and CDR2 is FQNNGV. The CDR3 contains 14 residues. V was shortened by 3 bases and J by 6 bases, with 15 bases between the two germline ends.

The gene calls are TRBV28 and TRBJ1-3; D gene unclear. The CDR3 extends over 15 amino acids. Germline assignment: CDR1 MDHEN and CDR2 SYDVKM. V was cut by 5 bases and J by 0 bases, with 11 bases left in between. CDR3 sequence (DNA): TGTGCCAGCAGTCCCTTCCTTTTCTCTGGAAACACCATATATTTT. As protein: CASSPFLFSGNTIYF.

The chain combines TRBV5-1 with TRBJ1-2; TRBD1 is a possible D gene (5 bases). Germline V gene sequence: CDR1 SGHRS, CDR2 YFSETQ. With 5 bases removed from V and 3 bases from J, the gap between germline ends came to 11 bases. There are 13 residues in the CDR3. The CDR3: CASRGREDYGYTF. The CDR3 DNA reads TGCGCCAGCAGGGGCAGGGAGGACTATGGCTACACCTTC.

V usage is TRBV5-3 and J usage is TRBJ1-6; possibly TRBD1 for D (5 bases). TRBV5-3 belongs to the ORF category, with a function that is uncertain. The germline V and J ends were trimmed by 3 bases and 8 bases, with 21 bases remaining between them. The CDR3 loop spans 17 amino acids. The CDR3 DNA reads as TGTGCCAGAAGCTCCCCACGGGCAGGGTGCACCGATTCACCCCTCCACTTT. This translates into CARSSPRAGCTDSPLHF.

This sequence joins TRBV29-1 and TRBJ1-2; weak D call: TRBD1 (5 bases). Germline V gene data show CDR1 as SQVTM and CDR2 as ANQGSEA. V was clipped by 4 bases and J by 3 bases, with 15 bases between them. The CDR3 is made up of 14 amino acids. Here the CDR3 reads CSVVFRGIDYGYTF. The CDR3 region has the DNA TGCAGCGTTGTGTTTAGGGGCATCGACTATGGCTACACCTTC.

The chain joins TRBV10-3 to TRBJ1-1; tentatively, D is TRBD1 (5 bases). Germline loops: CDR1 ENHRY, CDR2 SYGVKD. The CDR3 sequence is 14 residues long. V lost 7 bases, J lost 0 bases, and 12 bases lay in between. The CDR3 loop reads CAITWGGMNTEAFF. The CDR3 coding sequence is TGTGCCATCACCTGGGGGGGGATGAACACTGAAGCTTTCTTT.

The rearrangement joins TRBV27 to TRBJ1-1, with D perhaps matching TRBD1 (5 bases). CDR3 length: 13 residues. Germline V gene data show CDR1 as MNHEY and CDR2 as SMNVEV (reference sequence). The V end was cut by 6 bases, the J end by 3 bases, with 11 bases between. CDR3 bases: TGTGCCAGCAGCCTACAGGTGGACACTGAAGCTTTCTTT. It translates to CASSLQVDTEAFF.

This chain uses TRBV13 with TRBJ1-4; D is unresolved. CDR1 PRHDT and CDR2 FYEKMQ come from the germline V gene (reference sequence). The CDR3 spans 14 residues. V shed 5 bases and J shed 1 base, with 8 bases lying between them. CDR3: CASSPDLTNEKLFF. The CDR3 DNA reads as TGTGCCAGCAGCCCCGACTTAACTAATGAAAAACTGTTTTTT.

CDR3 DNA sequence: TGCGCCAGCAGCCAGGGCCAGGCGACCGAGCAGTTCTTC. This sequence encodes CASSQGQATEQFF. The chain employs TRBV4-3 and TRBJ2-1; D not certain. The CDR3 runs to 13 residues. Looked up from germline, CDR1 is LGHNA and CDR2 is YSLEER. V was cut by 3 bases and J by 10 bases, with 13 bases left in between.

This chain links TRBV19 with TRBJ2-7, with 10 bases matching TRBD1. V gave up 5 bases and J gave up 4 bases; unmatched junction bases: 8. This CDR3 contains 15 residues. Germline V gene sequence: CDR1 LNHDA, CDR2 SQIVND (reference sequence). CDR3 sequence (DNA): TGTGCCAGTAGTTCAATGACAGGGGGCTCTTACGAGCAGTACTTC. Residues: CASSSMTGGSYEQYF.

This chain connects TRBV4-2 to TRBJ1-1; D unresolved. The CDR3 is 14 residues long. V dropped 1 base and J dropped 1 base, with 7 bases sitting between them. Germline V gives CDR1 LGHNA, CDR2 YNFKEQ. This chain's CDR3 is CASSQVGGNTEAFF. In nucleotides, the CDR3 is TGTGCCAGCAGCCAAGTTGGCGGGAACACTGAAGCTTTCTTT.

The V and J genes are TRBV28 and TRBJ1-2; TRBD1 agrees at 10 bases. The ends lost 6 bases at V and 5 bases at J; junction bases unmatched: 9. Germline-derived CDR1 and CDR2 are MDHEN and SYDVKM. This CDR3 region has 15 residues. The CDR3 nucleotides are TGTGCCAGCAGGGGGGGACAGGGGCTTTGGTATGGCTACACCTTC. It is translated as CASRGGQGLWYGYTF.

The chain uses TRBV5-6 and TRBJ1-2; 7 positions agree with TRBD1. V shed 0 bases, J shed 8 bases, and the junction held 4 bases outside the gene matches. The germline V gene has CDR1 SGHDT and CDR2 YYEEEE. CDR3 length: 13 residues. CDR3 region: CASSLGRGFGYTF. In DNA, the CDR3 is TGTGCCAGCAGCTTGGGCAGGGGGTTCGGCTACACCTTC.

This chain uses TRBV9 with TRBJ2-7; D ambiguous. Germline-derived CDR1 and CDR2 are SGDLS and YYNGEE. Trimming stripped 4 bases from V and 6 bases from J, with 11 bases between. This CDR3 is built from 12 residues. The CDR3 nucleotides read TGTGCCAGCAGCCTAACCCCGGGCGAGCAGTACTTC. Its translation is CASSLTPGEQYF.

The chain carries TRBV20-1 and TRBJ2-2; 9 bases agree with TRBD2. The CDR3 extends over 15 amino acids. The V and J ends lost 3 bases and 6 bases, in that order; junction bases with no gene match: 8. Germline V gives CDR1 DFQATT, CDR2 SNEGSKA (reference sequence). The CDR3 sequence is CSASYSGSGAGELFF. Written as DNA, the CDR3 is TGCAGTGCTAGTTATAGCGGGAGTGGGGCCGGGGAGCTGTTTTTT.

CDR3 sequence: CASASGGTFYQETQYF. CDR3 DNA: TGTGCCAGCGCTAGCGGGGGGACCTTCTACCAAGAGACCCAGTACTTC. The chain couples TRBV7-7 to TRBJ2-5; the match to TRBD2 covers 11 bases. V was pared by 8 bases and J by 0 bases, with 8 bases of the junction left unmatched. Germline V CDR1 and CDR2: SSHAT, FNYEAQ (reference sequence). The CDR3 is made up of 16 amino acids. The complete variable domain, with remaining parts taken from reference TRBV7-7 and TRBJ2-5, reads GAGVSQSPRYKVTKRGQDVTLRCDPISSHATLYWYQQALGQGPEFLTYFNYEAQPDKSGLPSDRFSAERPEGSISTLTIQRTEQRDSAMYRCASASGGTFYQETQYFGPGTRLLVL.

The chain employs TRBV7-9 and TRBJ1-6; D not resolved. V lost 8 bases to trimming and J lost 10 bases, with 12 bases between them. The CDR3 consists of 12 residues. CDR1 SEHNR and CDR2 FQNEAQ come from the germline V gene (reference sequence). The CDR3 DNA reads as TGTGCCAGCGAACAGTTACAGTCACCCCTCCACTTT. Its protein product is CASEQLQSPLHF.